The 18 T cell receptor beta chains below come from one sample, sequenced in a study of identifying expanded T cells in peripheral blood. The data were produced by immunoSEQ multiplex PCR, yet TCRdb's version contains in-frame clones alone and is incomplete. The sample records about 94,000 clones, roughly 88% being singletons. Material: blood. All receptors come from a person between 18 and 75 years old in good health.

DNA for the CDR3: TGTGCCAGCAGCTTAGCCACTAGCGACTCCGATAAGGATACGCAGTATTTT. It specifies CASSLATSDSDKDTQYF. The chain employs TRBV7-9 and TRBJ2-3; 7 nucleotides agree with TRBD2. J was trimmed by 6 bases and V by 0 bases; bases with no gene match: 12. The CDR3 contains 17 residues. CDR1 and CDR2 from the germline V gene are SEHNR and FQNEAQ (reference sequence). Combining the CDR3 with reference TRBV7-9 and TRBJ2-3 gives the whole variable domain DTGVSQNPRHKITKRGQNVTFRCDPISEHNRLYWYRQTLGQGPEFLTYFQNEAQLEKSRLLSDRFSAERPKGSFSTLEIQRTEQGDSAMYLCASSLATSDSDKDTQYFGPGTRLTVL.

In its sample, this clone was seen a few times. The CDR3 bases are TGTGCCAGCAGTGAGAGTGGCAGGAAGTATGGCTACACCTTC. Translation: CASSESGRKYGYTF. V usage is TRBV6-1 and J usage is TRBJ1-2, with D uncertain. V was shortened by 3 bases and J by 5 bases, with 13 bases between the two germline ends. Germline CDR1 MNHNS, CDR2 SASEGT. The CDR3 is 14 amino acids.

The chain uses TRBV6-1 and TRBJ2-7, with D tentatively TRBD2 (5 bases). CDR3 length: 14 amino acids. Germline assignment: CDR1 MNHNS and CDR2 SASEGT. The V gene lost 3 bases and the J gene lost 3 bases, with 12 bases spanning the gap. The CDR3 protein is CASSDHTEGYEQYF. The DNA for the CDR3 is TGTGCCAGCAGTGACCACACCGAGGGCTACGAGCAGTACTTC.

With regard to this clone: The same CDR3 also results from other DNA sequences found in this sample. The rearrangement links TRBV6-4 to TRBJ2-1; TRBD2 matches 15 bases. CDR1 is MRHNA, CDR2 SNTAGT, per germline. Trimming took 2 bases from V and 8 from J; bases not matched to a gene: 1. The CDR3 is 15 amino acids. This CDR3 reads CASSDGLAGGHEQFF. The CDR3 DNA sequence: TGTGCCAGCAGTGACGGACTAGCGGGGGGGCATGAGCAGTTCTTC.

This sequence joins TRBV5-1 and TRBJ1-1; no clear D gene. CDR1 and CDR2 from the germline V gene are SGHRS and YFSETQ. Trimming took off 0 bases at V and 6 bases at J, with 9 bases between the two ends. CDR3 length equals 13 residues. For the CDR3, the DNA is TGCGCCAGCAGCTTGGCACCAAGCGCTGAAGCTTTCTTT. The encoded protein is CASSLAPSAEAFF.

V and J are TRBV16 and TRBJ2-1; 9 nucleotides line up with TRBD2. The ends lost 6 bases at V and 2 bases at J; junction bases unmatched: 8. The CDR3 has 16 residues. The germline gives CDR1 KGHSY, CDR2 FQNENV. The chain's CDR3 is CASSRERGGAYNEQFF. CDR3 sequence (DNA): TGTGCCAGCAGTCGTGAGCGCGGGGGGGCCTACAATGAGCAGTTCTTC.

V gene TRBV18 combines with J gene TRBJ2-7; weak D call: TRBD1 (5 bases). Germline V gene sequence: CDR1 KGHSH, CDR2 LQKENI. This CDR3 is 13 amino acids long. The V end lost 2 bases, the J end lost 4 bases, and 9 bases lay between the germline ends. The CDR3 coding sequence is TGTGCCAGCTCACCATCTGGGGCTTACGAGCAGTACTTC. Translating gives CASSPSGAYEQYF.

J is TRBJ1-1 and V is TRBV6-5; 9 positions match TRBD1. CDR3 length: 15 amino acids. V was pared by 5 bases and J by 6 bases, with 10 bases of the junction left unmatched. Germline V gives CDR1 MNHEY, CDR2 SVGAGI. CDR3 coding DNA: TGTGCCAGCAGTCCTCGGGACAGGGACTCTGCTGAAGCTTTCTTT. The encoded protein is CASSPRDRDSAEAFF.

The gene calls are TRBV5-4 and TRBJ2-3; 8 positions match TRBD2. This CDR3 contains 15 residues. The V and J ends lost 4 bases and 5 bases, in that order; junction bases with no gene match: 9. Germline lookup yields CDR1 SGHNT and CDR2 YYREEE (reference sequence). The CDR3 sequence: CASSPAGLAGDTQYF. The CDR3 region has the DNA TGTGCCAGCAGCCCGGCGGGCCTAGCGGGAGATACGCAGTATTTT. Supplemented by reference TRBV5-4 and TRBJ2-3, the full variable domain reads ETGVTQSPTHLIKTRGQQVTLRCSSQSGHNTVSWYQQALGQGPQFIFQYYREEENGRGNFPPRFSGLQFPNYSSELNVNALELDDSALYLCASSPAGLAGDTQYFGPGTRLTVL.

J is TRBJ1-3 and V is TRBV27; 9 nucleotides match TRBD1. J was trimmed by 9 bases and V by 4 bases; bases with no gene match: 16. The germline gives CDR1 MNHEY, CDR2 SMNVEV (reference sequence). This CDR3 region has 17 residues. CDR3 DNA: TGTGCCAGCAGTTCTTACCGGGACAGGGTACATCAGGGCACCATATATTTT. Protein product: CASSSYRDRVHQGTIYF.

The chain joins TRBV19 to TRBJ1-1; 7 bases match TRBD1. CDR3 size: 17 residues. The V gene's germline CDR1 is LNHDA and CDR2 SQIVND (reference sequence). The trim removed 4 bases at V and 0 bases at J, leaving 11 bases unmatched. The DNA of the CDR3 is TGTGCCAGTAGTAGGTTCGGGACAGTATACATGAACACTGAAGCTTTCTTT. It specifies CASSRFGTVYMNTEAFF.

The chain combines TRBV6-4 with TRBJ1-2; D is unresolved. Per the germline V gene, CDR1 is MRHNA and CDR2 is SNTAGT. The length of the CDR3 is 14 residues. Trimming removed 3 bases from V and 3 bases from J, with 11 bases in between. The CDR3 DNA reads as TGTGCCAGCAGTGAATTGGGCAGATACTATGGCTACACCTTC. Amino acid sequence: CASSELGRYYGYTF.

The CDR3 nucleotides read TGTGCCAGCAGTGAAGGCGACCAGGGTCCAGGAAAACTGTTTTTT. Translated: CASSEGDQGPGKLFF. The rearrangement joins TRBV6-1 to TRBJ1-4; D perhaps matches TRBD1 (5 bases). CDR3 length: 15 residues. Trimming removed 1 base from V and 10 bases from J, with 16 bases in between. The germline V gene has CDR1 MNHNS and CDR2 SASEGT.

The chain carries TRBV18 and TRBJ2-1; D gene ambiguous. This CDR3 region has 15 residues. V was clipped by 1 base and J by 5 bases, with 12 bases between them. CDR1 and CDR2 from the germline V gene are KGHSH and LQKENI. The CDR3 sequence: CASSPQRTFNNEQFF. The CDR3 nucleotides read TGTGCCAGCTCACCACAGAGGACCTTCAACAATGAGCAGTTCTTC.

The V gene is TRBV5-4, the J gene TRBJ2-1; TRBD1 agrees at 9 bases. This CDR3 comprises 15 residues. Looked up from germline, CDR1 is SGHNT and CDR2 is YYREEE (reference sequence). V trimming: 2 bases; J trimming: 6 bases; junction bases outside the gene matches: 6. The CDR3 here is CASSFRGTGSNEQFF. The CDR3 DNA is TGTGCCAGCAGCTTTCGGGGGACAGGGAGCAATGAGCAGTTCTTC.

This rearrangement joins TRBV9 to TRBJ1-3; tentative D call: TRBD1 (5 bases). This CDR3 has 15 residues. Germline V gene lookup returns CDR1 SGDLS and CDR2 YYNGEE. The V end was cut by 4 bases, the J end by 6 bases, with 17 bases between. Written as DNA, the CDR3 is TGTGCCAGCAGCAAGGACAATTTCCCTGAAAACACCATATATTTT. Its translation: CASSKDNFPENTIYF.

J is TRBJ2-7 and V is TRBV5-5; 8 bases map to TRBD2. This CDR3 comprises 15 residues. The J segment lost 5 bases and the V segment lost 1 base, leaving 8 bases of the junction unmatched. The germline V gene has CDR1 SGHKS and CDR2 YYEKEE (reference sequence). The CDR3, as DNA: TGTGCCAGCAGCTTGTTTGCGGGAGGCAGGAACGAGCAGTACTTC. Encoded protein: CASSLFAGGRNEQYF.

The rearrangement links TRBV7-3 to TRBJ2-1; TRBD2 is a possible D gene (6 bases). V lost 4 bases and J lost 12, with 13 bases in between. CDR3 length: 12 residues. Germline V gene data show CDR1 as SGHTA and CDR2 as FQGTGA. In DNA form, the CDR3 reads TGTGCCAGCAGCTCCCAAGGGACTCCGCAGTTCTTC. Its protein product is CASSSQGTPQFF.